This record looks at one T cell receptor beta chain sequence and its context. What antigen it recognizes has not been identified. No base qualities exist here, and no much larger clone lies one base off it. From the cysteine through the phenylalanine, the CDR3 covers 13 amino acids. CDR3 DNA only is kept here, 39 bases in frame from base 1. CDR1 and CDR2 are drawn from the germline V gene: SGHAT, FQNNGV. V is clipped by 4 bases and J by 5 bases, and the sequence between their germline boundaries is 11 bases long. The data derive from a study of beta chain features in type 1 diabetes (dated by TCRdb to 2017 to 2018). Study-level background: No differences in mean age, gender distribution, total cell number or subset yield were found between patients and healthy donors. The study compared the TCRB repertoires of sorted circulating CD4+ T cell subsets in recently diagnosed type 1 diabetes patients with those in matched healthy donors. A total of roughly 100 million sorted cells were examined across all samples, and the number of cells per subset was strongly correlated with RNA yield. Regulatory and stem cell-like memory subsets were isolated from only 8 patients and roughly eight healthy donors, whereas naive and central memory subsets came from all 30 or so donors.

The full study reports these points: In all four CD4+ subsets, TCRB CDR3 length was moderately but significantly shorter in type 1 diabetes patients. Naive, central memory and regulatory TCRB repertoires appeared to be more alike among patients than among healthy donors. Because cDNA rather than genomic DNA was sequenced, highly expressing activated cells could have been over-represented, although no difference in activation and CD3 levels was found between groups. PCR may preferentially amplify shorter templates, but because patient and control samples were amplified and corrected together, any resulting skew would affect both groups equally. Patients with type 1 diabetes made fewer insertions and deleted more nucleotides at VDJ recombination sites, implying thymic rearrangement abnormalities. Only small numbers of individuals were included in the HLA sub-analyses, which left unresolved whether HLA type had any influence on TCRB rearrangement.

Each donor gave one peripheral blood draw, approximately 110 mL on average, collected into heparinised tubes. Using a panel that included CD45RO, CCR7, CD25, CD127, CD95 and CD27, naive, central memory, regulatory and stem cell-like memory CD4+ T cells were sorted on a BD FACSAria II. Every sorted population had a purity above 98%. Right away, PBMCs were isolated by Lymphoprep density gradient centrifugation and were stained directly, with no culture step. Samples were stained and sorted in pairs, with one healthy donor and one patient per experiment, so that batch effects were minimized. The High Capacity cDNA Reverse Transcription Kit was used to reverse transcribe all of the isolated RNA, meaning that expressed TCRB transcripts were what got sequenced. Deep immunoSEQ sequencing was performed on naive, central memory and regulatory T cell samples, with an average of about 3.57 million total reads per sample. After sorted cells were lysed in RLT buffer, RNA was extracted with DNase-treated RNeasy Micro or Mini kits, with the choice depending on cell number. Each cell subset was processed separately to prevent cross-contamination, with patient and healthy donor samples processed together. The immunoSEQ multiplex PCR was used to amplify TCRB sequences from cDNA, yielding 87-bp fragments that span the CDR3 region. Amplicons were sequenced on the Illumina HiSeq platform. The paper's processing steps were these. PCR bias was computationally corrected using synthetic template baselines, reads within Hamming distance 2 were collapsed, and singletons that could not be merged were discarded. Reads were aligned against IMGT to assign V, D and J genes, CDR3 length and insertions or deletions at six rearrangement sites. Within each subset, clonotype counts were normalized to sorted cell number, and only after that were true diversity and Gini coefficients computed with the tcR R package. The overlap coefficient, calculated on TCRB nucleotide sequences, was used to measure repertoire sharing. TCRdb carries this immuneACCESS record with in-frame sequences only. Its versions omit some clonotypes, under half of them owing to an unresolved V gene in the studies checked, with the rest unexplained. For V, J and clone size, that table is used; D and trimming come from the DNA. The sample data list over 150,000 clones, and around 8% of these were observed just once. Of the sample, nearly 0.65% is held by the ten largest clones.

The chain is encoded by TRBV11-2 joined to TRBJ2-5; the D gene is possibly TRBD2, with 6 bases matching. This clonotype was obtained from a man in his late teens or twenties in good health. Sequenced sample: central memory CD4+ T cells from blood. The CDR3 region: CASSSLAHETQYF. The DNA reads as follows: TGTGCCAGCAGCTCACTAGCACACGAGACCCAGTACTTC.